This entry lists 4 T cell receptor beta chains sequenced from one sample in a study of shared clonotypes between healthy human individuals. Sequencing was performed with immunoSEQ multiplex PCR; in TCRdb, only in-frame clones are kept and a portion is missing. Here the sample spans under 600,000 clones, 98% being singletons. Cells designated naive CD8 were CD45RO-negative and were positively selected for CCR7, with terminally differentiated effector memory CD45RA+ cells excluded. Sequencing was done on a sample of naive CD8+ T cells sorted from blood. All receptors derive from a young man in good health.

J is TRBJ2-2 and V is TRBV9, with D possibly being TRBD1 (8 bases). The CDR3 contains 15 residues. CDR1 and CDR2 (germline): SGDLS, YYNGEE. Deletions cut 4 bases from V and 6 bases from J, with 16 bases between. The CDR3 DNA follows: TGTGCCAGCAGCCCAGGGGGCGGGAGTGCCGGGGAGCTGTTTTTT. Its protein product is CASSPGGGSAGELFF.

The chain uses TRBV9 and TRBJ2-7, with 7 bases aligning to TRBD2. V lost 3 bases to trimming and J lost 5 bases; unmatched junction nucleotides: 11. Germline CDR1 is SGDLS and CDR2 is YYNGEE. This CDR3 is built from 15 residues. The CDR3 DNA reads TGTGCCAGCAGCGGGGGAGCGGGATCCTACAACGAGCAGTACTTC. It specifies CASSGGAGSYNEQYF.

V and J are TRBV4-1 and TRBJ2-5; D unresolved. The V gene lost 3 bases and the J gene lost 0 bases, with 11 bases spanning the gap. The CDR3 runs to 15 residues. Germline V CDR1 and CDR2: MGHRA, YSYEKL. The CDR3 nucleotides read TGCGCCAGCAGCCACGTTTTCGAGTACCAAGAGACCCAGTACTTC. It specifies CASSHVFEYQETQYF.

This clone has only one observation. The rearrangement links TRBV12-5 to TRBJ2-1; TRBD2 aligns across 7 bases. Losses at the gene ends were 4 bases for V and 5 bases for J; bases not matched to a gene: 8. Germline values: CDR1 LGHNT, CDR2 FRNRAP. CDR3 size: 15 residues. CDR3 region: CASGSGAGIDNEQFF. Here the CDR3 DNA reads TGTGCTAGTGGTTCTGGAGCGGGAATTGACAATGAGCAGTTCTTC.